This TCR beta chain was identified in a study of cytomegalovirus exposure and HLA in healthy donors. PCR was performed using 60 Vbeta and 13 Jbeta primers. TCRdb's copy holds only in-frame clones and misses some; the assay was immunoSEQ multiplex PCR. The table includes around 150,000 clones, around a tenth detected once. Study-level findings and limits: A link between a missense DCLRE1C variant and TCR beta V- and J-gene trimming emerged from a later analysis. An analysis that was carried out later associated fewer than 20,000 TCR beta sequences with HLA alleles at 0.05 false discovery rate.

This clone was picked up a small number of times. The antigen remains undetermined. This TCR was recovered from a male donor in good health and CMV-seronegative. The material sequenced was PBMCs.

The CDR3 DNA reads as TGCGCCAGCAGCCCTTCCGGCGGGGGGGCCGGCACAGATACGCAGTATTTT. This sequence encodes CASSPSGGGAGTDTQYF. The V call is TRBV5-1, the J call TRBJ2-3; 9 nucleotides align to TRBD2. The CDR3 is 17 residues long. The V gene's germline CDR1 is SGHRS and CDR2 YFSETQ. J lost 1 base, V lost 4 bases, and 10 bases had no gene match.